This TCR beta chain was sequenced during a study of CD8 T cells in Susac syndrome. About the study: Sequenced Susac syndrome patients included about six with clinically active disease and fewer than 10 in remission. When their blood was taken, patients with Susac syndrome were therapy-naive, taking corticosteroids, or taking intravenous immunoglobulin alone. Whole-study findings and limits: The study recognized that the number of individuals in its TCR sequencing and HLA analysis was relatively small.

With random hexamers, reverse transcription was performed on about 0.5 to 1 ug of RNA. Across 54 Vbeta and 13 Jbeta, TCR beta CDR3 was amplified with immunoSEQ multiplex PCR. TCRdb called the immunoSEQ multiplex PCR reads again in MiXCR, with one record for every CDR3 protein. The sample lists roughly 75,000 distinct CDR3 sequences, 93% occurring once. Trimming took 0 bases from V and 2 from J, leaving 17 bases between them. Germline CDR1 and CDR2: SGHRS and YFSETQ. CDR3 length: 17 residues. Concerning this clonotype: Its antigen remains unidentified.

The clonotype was recovered from a human donor with Susac syndrome. Material for sequencing was CD4+ T cells from PBMCs. This chain uses TRBV5-1 with TRBJ2-5; the D gene is possibly TRBD2 (5 bases). The CDR3, as DNA: TGCGCCAGCAGCTTGGTTCCCTTAGCGAATGGGCAAGAGACCCAGTACTTC. This sequence encodes CASSLVPLANGQETQYF.